What follows are 28 T cell receptor beta chains derived from one specimen sequenced in a study of vaccination effects on CD4 cells after COVID-19. Clones were read by immunoSEQ multiplex PCR, and TCRdb kept only the in-frame ones, dropping some. The table has some 49,000 clones, roughly 72% seen once. Once cultured for approximately 10 days, the cells underwent separation to obtain CD4+ T cells. Antigens of these TCRs are unknown. Sequencing used CD4+ T cells from PBMCs cultured without peptide, obtained before COVID-19 vaccination. All receptors derive from a human donor who had a prior SARS-CoV-2 infection.

DNA of the CDR3: TGTGCCACCAGCAGAGATTCGCGGGGTGGAAACACCATATATTTT. As protein: CATSRDSRGGNTIYF. V gene TRBV15 combines with J gene TRBJ1-3; D call uncertain. CDR1 LNHNV and CDR2 YYDKDF come from the germline V gene (reference sequence). Trimming stripped 0 bases from V and 3 bases from J, with 9 bases between. The CDR3 consists of 15 residues.

The chain joins TRBV5-6 to TRBJ2-7, with D perhaps given as TRBD1 or TRBD2 (5 bases each). Trimming left V 3 bases short and J 7 bases short, with 20 bases between. The CDR3 is 15 amino acids. Germline assignment: CDR1 SGHDT and CDR2 YYEEEE. The CDR3 reads CASSSDPRGLEEQYF. CDR3 bases: TGTGCCAGCAGCTCGGATCCGAGGGGTTTGGAAGAGCAGTACTTC.

The CDR3 coding sequence is TGTGCCAGCAGCCCAGGGGGAAAACTGTTTTTT. Its protein is CASSPGGKLFF. This chain connects TRBV3-1 (or the pseudogene TRBV3-2) to TRBJ1-4; 7 positions match TRBD1. CDR3 length: 11 residues. In germline, CDR1 is LGHDT, CDR2 YNNKEL (reference sequence). J gave up 10 bases and V 4 bases, and 0 bases lay outside the gene matches.

The rearrangement uses TRBV9 and TRBJ2-7; either TRBD1 or TRBD2 may supply D (6 bases each). The V end was cut by 3 bases, the J end by 2 bases, with 15 bases between. This CDR3 has 15 residues. CDR1 SGDLS and CDR2 YYNGEE come from the germline V gene. The CDR3 loop is CASSGGAGITYEQYF. The CDR3 coding sequence is TGTGCCAGCAGCGGGGGGGCGGGAATTACCTACGAGCAGTACTTC.

V and J are TRBV11-2 and TRBJ2-3; D not resolved. V was pared by 1 base and J by 0 bases, with 11 bases between. The CDR3 spans 16 residues. In germline, CDR1 is SGHAT, CDR2 FQNNGV. The CDR3 loop reads CASSLVTWGSTDTQYF. CDR3 sequence (DNA): TGTGCCAGCAGCTTAGTTACTTGGGGAAGCACAGATACGCAGTATTTT.

The V gene is TRBV18, the J gene TRBJ1-2; D not resolved. Germline V lookup: CDR1 KGHSH, CDR2 LQKENI. This CDR3 spans 12 amino acids. Trimming shortened V by 3 bases and J by 14 bases, and 16 bases separated the two germline ends. This chain's CDR3 is CASSPLTGSLTF. CDR3 in DNA: TGTGCCAGCTCACCCCTAACGGGCTCTTTAACCTTC.

This clone appeared a single time. The chain couples TRBV11-1 to TRBJ1-2; D unresolved. Germline CDR1 reads SGHAT; CDR2 reads FQDESV (reference sequence). The CDR3 is made up of 15 amino acids. V gave up 5 bases and J gave up 3 bases, with 16 bases separating them. CDR3 nucleotide sequence: TGTGCCAGCAGCCTCGGGCCCCTAGGACACTATGGCTACACCTTC. The encoded protein is CASSLGPLGHYGYTF.

V is TRBV20-1 and J is TRBJ1-2, with D possibly matching TRBD1 (6 bases). The germline V gene has CDR1 DFQATT and CDR2 SNEGSKA (reference sequence). The V gene lost 4 bases and the J gene lost 7 bases, with 10 bases spanning the gap. The CDR3 extends over 11 amino acids. CDR3 amino acids: CSAKGGSGYTF. The CDR3 DNA reads as TGCAGTGCTAAGGGGGGGTCTGGCTACACCTTC.

The chain has TRBV19 and TRBJ2-5, with 9 bases lining up with TRBD2. Germline V CDR1 and CDR2: LNHDA, SQIVND (reference sequence). This CDR3 has 14 residues. V shed 5 bases, J shed 5 bases, and the junction held 6 bases outside the gene matches. The CDR3 sequence is CASSPAGGLETQYF. CDR3 nucleotides: TGTGCCAGTAGTCCAGCGGGGGGCTTGGAGACCCAGTACTTC.

This chain joins TRBV6-5 and TRBJ2-1; TRBD1 might be the D (5 bases). The germline CDR1 and CDR2 sequences are MNHEY and SVGAGI. The CDR3 consists of 12 residues. V gave up 5 bases and J gave up 7 bases, with 9 bases separating them. The CDR3, as DNA: TGTGCCAGCAGTAAGACAGAGAATGAGCAGTTCTTC. It specifies CASSKTENEQFF.

The chain links TRBV28 to TRBJ2-7; D perhaps matches TRBD1 (5 bases). The CDR3 spans 14 residues. Germline lookup yields CDR1 MDHEN and CDR2 SYDVKM. Trimming pared 1 base from V and 0 bases from J, leaving 7 bases between. DNA for the CDR3: TGTGCCAGCAGTTTATTGACAGTCTCCTACGAGCAGTACTTC. The encoded protein is CASSLLTVSYEQYF.

The chain has TRBV4-1 and TRBJ2-3; D is unclear. The ends were cut back, 4 bases at V and 5 bases at J, with 10 bases in the middle. Germline CDR1 reads MGHRA; CDR2 reads YSYEKL. The CDR3 is 13 residues long. As DNA, the CDR3 is TGCGCCAGCAGCCGATACTGGGGAGATACGCAGTATTTT. Protein product: CASSRYWGDTQYF.

The rearrangement uses TRBV10-3 and TRBJ2-7; TRBD1 might be the D (6 bases). The germline V gene has CDR1 ENHRY and CDR2 SYGVKD. The V end was cut by 10 bases, the J end by 4 bases, with 14 bases between. This CDR3 is built from 12 residues. CDR3 bases: TGTGCCAGCTCCGGGACACCATACGAGCAGTACTTC. Its protein is CASSGTPYEQYF.

This clone showed up just once. V is TRBV6-1 and J is TRBJ2-5; D is undetermined. This CDR3 is built from 12 residues. V was trimmed by 2 bases and J by 9 bases, leaving 10 bases between them. Per germline, CDR1 MNHNS and CDR2 SASEGT. CDR3 amino acids: CASSEPLAPQYF. As DNA, the CDR3 is TGTGCCAGCAGTGAACCCCTCGCGCCCCAGTACTTC.

The V and J genes are TRBV7-2 and TRBJ1-2, with a weak D call TRBD1 (6 bases). Trimming took 5 bases from V and 2 from J, leaving 18 bases between them. The germline V gene has CDR1 SGHTA and CDR2 FQGNSA. This CDR3 has 16 residues. CDR3 nucleotides: TGTGCCAGCAGCCCGGGGGGGCAGGGTCGGAACTATGGCTACACCTTC. Translating gives CASSPGGQGRNYGYTF. The entire variable domain, with the rest obtained from reference TRBV7-2 and TRBJ1-2, is as follows: GAGVSQSPSNKVTEKGKDVELRCDPISGHTALYWYRQSLGQGLEFLIYFQGNSAPDKSGLPSDRFSAERTGGSVSTLTIQRTQQEDSAVYLCASSPGGQGRNYGYTFGSGTRLTVV.

The chain combines TRBV4-1 with TRBJ1-3, with no clear D. Germline V gene lookup returns CDR1 MGHRA and CDR2 YSYEKL. Trimming took off 4 bases at V and 4 bases at J, with 11 bases between the two ends. The CDR3 sequence is 14 residues long. CDR3 in amino acids: CASSPRGRGNTIYF. The CDR3 DNA follows: TGCGCCAGCAGCCCCCGCGGGCGAGGAAACACCATATATTTT.

This sequence joins TRBV4-2 and TRBJ2-2; D is tentatively TRBD1 or TRBD2 (6 bases each). Germline V gives CDR1 LGHNA, CDR2 YNFKEQ. The CDR3 sequence is 14 residues long. Between the trimmed V and J ends, which lost 0 bases and 6 bases, there was a span of 8 bases. This CDR3 reads CASSQDGGPGELFF. CDR3 DNA: TGTGCCAGCAGCCAAGATGGGGGGCCCGGGGAGCTGTTTTTT.

This clone was found once. This chain joins TRBV19 and TRBJ1-1, with TRBD1 matching over 7 bases. V trimming: 5 bases; J trimming: 8 bases; junction bases outside the gene matches: 8. The CDR3 spans 13 residues. From germline, CDR1 is LNHDA and CDR2 SQIVND (reference sequence). The CDR3 DNA sequence: TGTGCCAGTAGTGCCCGACAGGGTCGGGAAGCTTTCTTT. It encodes CASSARQGREAFF.

The table lists this clone with a count of one. This chain connects TRBV2 to TRBJ2-7, with D perhaps TRBD1 (7 bases). The CDR3 consists of 15 residues. CDR1 and CDR2 from the germline V gene are SNHLY and FYNNEI. The germline V and J ends were trimmed by 6 bases and 3 bases, with 18 bases remaining between them. CDR3 amino acids: CASRARQGGFYEQYF. For the CDR3, the DNA is TGTGCCAGCAGGGCCCGGCAGGGGGGTTTCTACGAGCAGTACTTC.

V usage is TRBV11-2 and J usage is TRBJ2-1, with 8 positions matching TRBD2. Germline CDR1 reads SGHAT; CDR2 reads FQNNGV. V trimming: 1 base; J trimming: 3 bases; junction bases outside the gene matches: 5. The length of the CDR3 is 16 residues. The CDR3 DNA follows: TGTGCCAGCAGCTTAGTTAAGGGACTAGTCTACAATGAGCAGTTCTTC. It codes for CASSLVKGLVYNEQFF. Full variable domain (rest looked up from reference TRBV11-2 and TRBJ2-1): EAGVAQSPRYKIIEKRQSVAFWCNPISGHATLYWYQQILGQGPKLLIQFQNNGVVDDSQLPKDRFSAERLKGVDSTLKIQPAKLEDSAVYLCASSLVKGLVYNEQFFGPGTRLTVL.

The chain employs TRBV7-9 and TRBJ1-4; perhaps TRBD1 as D (6 bases). The V end lost 3 bases, the J end lost 0 bases, and 11 bases lay between the germline ends. CDR1 SEHNR and CDR2 FQNEAQ come from the germline V gene (reference sequence). This CDR3 contains 16 residues. For the CDR3, the DNA is TGTGCCAGCAGCTTGAGGAGGACAGCAACTAATGAAAAACTGTTTTTT. It translates to CASSLRRTATNEKLFF.

This rearrangement joins TRBV5-1 to TRBJ2-7; possibly TRBD1 for D (7 bases). This CDR3 has 15 amino acids. CDR1 is SGHRS and CDR2 is YFSETQ in the germline V gene. The ends were cut back, 2 bases at V and 3 bases at J, with 15 bases in the middle. CDR3 bases: TGCGCCAGCAGCTTAAGACAGGGAGGCCTCTACGAGCAGTACTTC. This gives the protein CASSLRQGGLYEQYF. Variable domain in full (rest from reference TRBV5-1 and TRBJ2-7): KAGVTQTPRYLIKTRGQQVTLSCSPISGHRSVSWYQQTPGQGLQFLFEYFSETQRNKGNFPGRFSGRQFSNSRSEMNVSTLELGDSALYLCASSLRQGGLYEQYFGPGTRLTVT.

V and J are TRBV7-3 and TRBJ2-7; 8 nucleotides align to TRBD1. This CDR3 comprises 14 residues. Germline CDR1 is SGHTA and CDR2 is FQGTGA. V shed 5 bases, J shed 5 bases, and the junction held 8 bases outside the gene matches. The CDR3 spells CASSGQGKEDEQYF. In nucleotides, the CDR3 is TGTGCCAGCAGCGGACAGGGTAAGGAAGACGAGCAGTACTTC.

The rearrangement links TRBV7-2 to TRBJ2-5, with a weak D call TRBD2 (5 bases). Deletions cut 5 bases from V and 5 bases from J, with 6 bases between. This CDR3 comprises 11 residues. Per germline, CDR1 SGHTA and CDR2 FQGNSA. The CDR3 loop is CASSSGETQYF. In DNA form, the CDR3 reads TGTGCCAGCAGCAGCGGTGAGACCCAGTACTTC.

This clone was detected only a few times. This chain links TRBV7-3 with TRBJ2-2; D is tentatively TRBD1 or TRBD2 (5 bases each). The CDR3 spans 15 residues. CDR1 and CDR2 (germline): SGHTA, FQGTGA. Trimming removed 5 bases at V and 0 bases at J, with 10 bases between. The CDR3 bases are TGTGCCAGCAGCGAGGGACGGGCGAACACCGGGGAGCTGTTTTTT. Its translation: CASSEGRANTGELFF.

This chain connects TRBV18 to TRBJ2-3; tentatively, D is TRBD2 (5 bases). Trimming left V 4 bases short and J 2 bases short, with 16 bases between. The germline V gene has CDR1 KGHSH and CDR2 LQKENI. The CDR3 runs 16 residues. CDR3 nucleotide sequence: TGTGCCAGCTCACACCTCCGGGCGGGTGACACAGATACGCAGTATTTT. Residues: CASSHLRAGDTDTQYF.

This rearrangement joins TRBV4-3 to TRBJ2-3; D call uncertain. CDR3 length: 13 amino acids. Between the trimmed V and J ends, which lost 0 bases and 4 bases, there was a span of 5 bases. Germline CDR1 is LGHNA and CDR2 is YSLEER. In DNA form, the CDR3 reads TGCGCCAGCAGCCAAGATTTCGCAGATACGCAGTATTTT. This sequence encodes CASSQDFADTQYF.

The genes are TRBV16 and TRBJ2-7; no clear D gene. V was trimmed by 2 bases and J by 2 bases, leaving 13 bases between them. Germline V gene data show CDR1 as KGHSY and CDR2 as FQNENV. The CDR3 contains 15 residues. The CDR3 spells CASSQLRGVTYEQYF. CDR3 nucleotide sequence: TGTGCCAGCAGCCAACTCCGCGGCGTTACCTACGAGCAGTACTTC.